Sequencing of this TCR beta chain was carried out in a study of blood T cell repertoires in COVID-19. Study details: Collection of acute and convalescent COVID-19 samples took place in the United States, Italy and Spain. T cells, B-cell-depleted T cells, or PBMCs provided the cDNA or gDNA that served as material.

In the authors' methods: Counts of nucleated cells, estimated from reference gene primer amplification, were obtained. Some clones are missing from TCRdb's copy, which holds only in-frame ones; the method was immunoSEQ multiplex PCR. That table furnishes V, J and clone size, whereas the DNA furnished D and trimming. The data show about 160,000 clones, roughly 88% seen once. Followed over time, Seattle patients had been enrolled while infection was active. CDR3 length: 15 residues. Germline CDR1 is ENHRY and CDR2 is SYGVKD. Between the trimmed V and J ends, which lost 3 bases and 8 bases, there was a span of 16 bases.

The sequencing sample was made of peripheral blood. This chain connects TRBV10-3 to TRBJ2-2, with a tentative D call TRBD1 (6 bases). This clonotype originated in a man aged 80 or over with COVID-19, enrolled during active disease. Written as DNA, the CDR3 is TGTGCCATCAGTGACGGGCAGGGGTATCGTGGGGAGCTGTTTTTT. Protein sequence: CAISDGQGYRGELFF.